The 12 T cell receptor beta chains in this list originate from one sample, sequenced in a study of T cell changes during pregnancy in multiple sclerosis. Generated by immunoSEQ multiplex PCR, the TCRdb table keeps only in-frame clones and is missing some. Among some 87,000 clones listed, approximately 90% were seen once. Sequenced material: CD4+ T cells from peripheral blood mononuclear cells, taken before pregnancy. The receptor set was obtained from a female donor with multiple sclerosis, enrolled in a pregnancy study.

This clone was seen once. The rearrangement uses TRBV19 and TRBJ2-1; D is undetermined. CDR1 and CDR2 from the germline V gene are LNHDA and SQIVND (reference sequence). The V end lost 5 bases, the J end lost 10 bases, and 12 bases lay between the germline ends. The CDR3 is 12 amino acids. The CDR3 bases are TGTGCCAGTAGTGACTCCCTCCGGGAGCAGTTCTTC. It is translated as CASSDSLREQFF.

This chain's CDR3 is CASSPGSNYGYTF. The CDR3 DNA sequence: TGTGCCAGCTCACCGGGCAGTAACTATGGCTACACCTTC. This chain connects TRBV18 to TRBJ1-2; D call uncertain. This CDR3 has 13 amino acids. Germline CDR1 is KGHSH and CDR2 is LQKENI. Trimming removed 3 bases at V and 1 base at J, with 6 bases between.

CDR3 DNA sequence: TGTGCCAGCAGCCGGATATCTAGCGGTGTTGAGCAGTTCTTC. Translating it yields CASSRISSGVEQFF. The chain employs TRBV5-4 and TRBJ2-1; 7 nucleotides line up with TRBD2. The germline V gene has CDR1 SGHNT and CDR2 YYREEE (reference sequence). The CDR3 has 14 residues. Trimming cost V 4 bases and J 9 bases; bases outside gene matches: 10.

The chain is built from TRBV5-5 and TRBJ2-3, with a possible D match to TRBD2 (7 bases). The germline V gene has CDR1 SGHKS and CDR2 YYEKEE (reference sequence). With 4 bases removed from V and 4 bases from J, the gap between germline ends came to 16 bases. The CDR3 spans 15 residues. The CDR3 nucleotides read TGTGCCAGCAGCCGGTGGGGGGGGCTATCAGATACGCAGTATTTT. Its translation is CASSRWGGLSDTQYF.

The V call is TRBV28, the J call TRBJ2-2; D might be TRBD2 (6 bases). Trimming left V 6 bases short and J 5 bases short, with 19 bases between. The CDR3 is made up of 16 amino acids. The V gene's germline CDR1 is MDHEN and CDR2 SYDVKM. The CDR3 DNA follows: TGTGCCAGCAGCTTGTACGGGGCTAGCGATACCGGGGAGCTGTTTTTT. Its translation is CASSLYGASDTGELFF.

The chain couples TRBV30 to TRBJ2-7; D possibly corresponds to TRBD2 (7 bases). The V end lost 8 bases, the J end lost 3 bases, and 17 bases lay between the germline ends. The CDR3 extends over 13 amino acids. CDR1 and CDR2 from the germline V gene are GTSNPN and SVGIG (reference sequence). The CDR3 region is CARSAGANYEQYF. The DNA for the CDR3 is TGTGCCCGTTCTGCGGGGGCGAACTACGAGCAGTACTTC.

The J gene is TRBJ1-1, the V gene TRBV18, with D perhaps matching TRBD1 (6 bases). Germline assignment: CDR1 KGHSH and CDR2 LQKENI. The CDR3 sequence is 18 residues long. V was clipped by 2 bases and J by 4 bases, with 23 bases between them. The CDR3 DNA is TGTGCCAGCTCACCAGTTGCGACAGGACAACGCAGGGGCACTGAAGCTTTCTTT. Amino acid sequence: CASSPVATGQRRGTEAFF.

This clone appeared a single time. The chain recombines TRBV10-3 with TRBJ1-5, with D possibly being TRBD1 (6 bases). The CDR3 is 14 amino acids. In germline, CDR1 is ENHRY, CDR2 SYGVKD. V shed 4 bases and J shed 7 bases, with 14 bases lying between them. This CDR3 is CAISGQGLGQPQHF. Here the CDR3 DNA reads TGTGCCATCAGTGGTCAGGGGTTAGGGCAGCCCCAGCATTTT.

This rearrangement joins TRBV15 to TRBJ2-1; D is possibly TRBD1 (6 bases). The ends were cut back, 0 bases at V and 0 bases at J, with 12 bases in the middle. From germline, CDR1 is LNHNV and CDR2 YYDKDF (reference sequence). CDR3 length equals 17 residues. The CDR3 DNA reads TGTGCCACCAGCAGAGATTATGGCAGGGGCTCCTACAATGAGCAGTTCTTC. Amino acids: CATSRDYGRGSYNEQFF. Full variable domain (outside the CDR3, taken from reference TRBV15 and TRBJ2-1): DAMVIQNPRYQVTQFGKPVTLSCSQTLNHNVMYWYQQKSSQAPKLLFHYYDKDFNNEADTPDNFQSRRPNTSFCFLDIRSPGLGDTAMYLCATSRDYGRGSYNEQFFGPGTRLTVL.

The V and J genes are TRBV7-3 and TRBJ2-5, with 8 bases fitting TRBD2. The ends lost 1 base at V and 2 bases at J; junction bases unmatched: 3. CDR3 length: 15 amino acids. CDR1 SGHTA and CDR2 FQGTGA come from the germline V gene. DNA of the CDR3: TGTGCCAGCAGCTTAATGGCGGGGGGACAAGAGACCCAGTACTTC. This gives the protein CASSLMAGGQETQYF.

The rearrangement joins TRBV6-5 to TRBJ2-2, with 7 positions matching TRBD1. From germline, CDR1 is MNHEY and CDR2 SVGAGI. The CDR3 sequence is 13 residues long. V lost 9 bases and J lost 3; bases outside the gene matches: 4. The CDR3 DNA is TGTGCCAGTACGACAGGGTACACCGGGGAGCTGTTTTTT. Encoded protein: CASTTGYTGELFF.

As DNA, the CDR3 is TGTGCCAGCAGCTTGGGCGGTGGGACAGGGGGCAATAATTCACCCCTCCACTTT. Amino acid sequence: CASSLGGGTGGNNSPLHF. The V call is TRBV5-4, the J call TRBJ1-6; 12 bases match TRBD1. Trimming at V came to 0 bases and at J to 5 bases, leaving 6 bases not matched to a gene. The CDR3 is made up of 18 amino acids. Looked up from germline, CDR1 is SGHNT and CDR2 is YYREEE (reference sequence). Filled out from reference TRBV5-4 and TRBJ1-6, the complete variable domain reads ETGVTQSPTHLIKTRGQQVTLRCSSQSGHNTVSWYQQALGQGPQFIFQYYREEENGRGNFPPRFSGLQFPNYSSELNVNALELDDSALYLCASSLGGGTGGNNSPLHFGNGTRLTVT.